This TCR beta chain was found in a study of cytomegalovirus exposure and HLA in healthy donors. Researchers ran the PCR with 60 Vbeta and 13 Jbeta primers. Some clones are missing from TCRdb's copy, which holds only in-frame ones; the method was immunoSEQ multiplex PCR. Of roughly 190,000 clones in the sample, roughly 80% were seen once. V was clipped by 0 bases and J by 2 bases, with 14 bases between them. The length of the CDR3 is 16 residues. The germline gives CDR1 SGHAT, CDR2 FQNNGV. This chain uses TRBV11-2 with TRBJ2-7; TRBD2 might be the D (5 bases). The clonotype comes from a woman aged 18-29 years in good health and CMV-seronegative. The sample was PBMCs. The CDR3 DNA reads as TGTGCCAGCAGCTTAGAGGCACGGGAACCAACCTACGAGCAGTACTTC. Amino acids: CASSLEAREPTYEQYF.